The 9 T cell receptor beta chains below come from one sample, sequenced in a study of T-cell reconstitution after alpha-beta-depleted transplantation in children. Unique molecular identifiers were incorporated when the TCRbeta library was constructed. TCRdb re-called the PCR reads with MiXCR, one entry per CDR3 protein. The repertoire holds roughly 340,000 distinct CDR3 sequences, with about 16% as singletons. The sequencing used PBMCs, mostly from graft donor cells, collected 360 days after TCRalphabeta/CD19-depleted stem cell transplant. Receptors were obtained from a male patient aged 2 to 10 who had a stem cell transplant for acute lymphoblastic leukemia, so the T cells may come from the graft donor.

This chain links TRBV28 with TRBJ2-7, with 8 bases lining up with TRBD2. J was trimmed by 3 bases and V by 8 bases; bases with no gene match: 9. CDR1 is MDHEN and CDR2 is SYDVKM in the germline V gene. This CDR3 has 14 amino acids. The CDR3: CASLNGGGVYEQYF. The CDR3 DNA reads as TGTGCCAGCCTTAACGGGGGGGGCGTCTACGAGCAGTACTTC.

This clonotype was detected only a few times. The chain combines TRBV28 with TRBJ2-1, with no clear D. Trimming removed 7 bases from V and 4 bases from J, with 17 bases in between. The CDR3 is 15 residues long. CDR1 and CDR2 (germline): MDHEN, SYDVKM. The CDR3 here is CASNALAVQYNEQFF. In DNA, the CDR3 is TGTGCCAGCAATGCCCTGGCGGTCCAATACAATGAGCAGTTCTTC.

The chain uses TRBV5-1 and TRBJ2-7, with 7 bases aligning to TRBD2. Germline CDR1 SGHRS, CDR2 YFSETQ. V trimming: 4 bases; J trimming: 0 bases; junction bases outside the gene matches: 7. The CDR3 is made up of 15 amino acids. The CDR3 is CASSSGTLASYEQYF. The CDR3 nucleotides read TGCGCCAGCAGCAGCGGGACCCTGGCCTCCTACGAGCAGTACTTC. Full variable domain (remainder filled in from reference TRBV5-1 and TRBJ2-7): KAGVTQTPRYLIKTRGQQVTLSCSPISGHRSVSWYQQTPGQGLQFLFEYFSETQRNKGNFPGRFSGRQFSNSRSEMNVSTLELGDSALYLCASSSGTLASYEQYFGPGTRLTVT.

A few counts support this clonotype. The chain recombines TRBV20-1 with TRBJ1-4, with 10 bases aligning to TRBD1. V lost 0 bases, J lost 8 bases, and 3 bases stayed unmatched. CDR3 size: 14 residues. Germline loops: CDR1 DFQATT, CDR2 SNEGSKA (reference sequence). CDR3 bases: TGCAGTGCTAGAGATGGACAGGGGGACGAAAAACTGTTTTTT. This codes for CSARDGQGDEKLFF.

In this sample, this clonotype turned up a few times. The rearrangement joins TRBV20-1 to TRBJ2-3; D unclear. Trimming pared 4 bases from V and 2 bases from J, leaving 10 bases between. Germline CDR1 reads DFQATT; CDR2 reads SNEGSKA (reference sequence). The CDR3 contains 13 residues. The CDR3 here is CSATWTATDTQYF. The CDR3 DNA is TGCAGTGCTACATGGACGGCCACAGATACGCAGTATTTT.

Ten or more counts support this clonotype. The chain is built from TRBV28 and TRBJ2-5; no definite D call. Trimming shortened V by 4 bases and J by 6 bases, and 15 bases separated the two germline ends. This CDR3 region has 14 residues. Germline V gene sequence: CDR1 MDHEN, CDR2 SYDVKM. The CDR3 region has the DNA TGTGCCAGCAGTTCCCCATTGCCGGTTAAGACCCAGTACTTC. As protein: CASSSPLPVKTQYF.

This chain uses TRBV7-9 with TRBJ2-7; 10 bases are shared with TRBD2. Germline CDR1 and CDR2: SEHNR and FQNEAQ (reference sequence). V lost 4 bases, J lost 6 bases, and 6 bases stayed unmatched. The CDR3 has 14 amino acids. The CDR3 DNA reads TGTGCCAGCAGCTCTGGACTAGCGGTGACCGAGCAGTACTTC. Translating gives CASSSGLAVTEQYF.

In regard to this clonotype: This sequence may be a read error, since a much larger clone differs from it by one base. The chain has TRBV7-3 and TRBJ2-5; TRBD2 is a possible D gene (6 bases). This CDR3 is built from 14 residues. V lost 3 bases, J lost 0 bases, and 8 bases lay in between. CDR1 and CDR2 from the germline V gene are SGHTA and FQGTGA. CDR3: CASSFGGHQETQYF. Here the CDR3 DNA reads TGTGCCAGCAGCTTTGGAGGGCACCAAGAGACCCAGTACTTC.

This chain links TRBV20-1 with TRBJ2-2, with D perhaps TRBD2 (5 bases). V gave up 0 bases and J gave up 5 bases, with 13 bases separating them. CDR1 DFQATT and CDR2 SNEGSKA come from the germline V gene (reference sequence). This CDR3 has 15 residues. CDR3 residues: CSARDRRAYTGELFF. CDR3 sequence (DNA): TGCAGTGCTAGAGATCGGCGGGCTTATACCGGGGAGCTGTTTTTT.